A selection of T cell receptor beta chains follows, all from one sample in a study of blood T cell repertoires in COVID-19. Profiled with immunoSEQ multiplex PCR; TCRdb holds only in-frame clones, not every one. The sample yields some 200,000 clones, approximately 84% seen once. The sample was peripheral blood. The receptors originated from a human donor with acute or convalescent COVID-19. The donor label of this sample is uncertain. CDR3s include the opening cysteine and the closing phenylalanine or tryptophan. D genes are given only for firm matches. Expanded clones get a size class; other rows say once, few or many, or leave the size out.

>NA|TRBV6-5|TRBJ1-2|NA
CASSPAGADYGYTF
TGTGCCAGCAGCCCCGCGGGGGCTGACTATGGCTACACCTTC
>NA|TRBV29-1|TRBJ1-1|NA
CSVDRGNTEAFF
TGCAGCGTTGACAGAGGGAACACTGAAGCTTTCTTT
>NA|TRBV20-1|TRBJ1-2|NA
CSASLAGANYGYTF
TGCAGTGCTAGTTTAGCAGGGGCTAACTATGGCTACACCTTC
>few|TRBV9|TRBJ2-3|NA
CASSPLGRSSTDTQYF
TGTGCCAGCAGCCCGCTGGGGCGGTCTAGCACAGATACGCAGTATTTT
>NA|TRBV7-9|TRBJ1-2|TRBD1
CASSTEGDSYGYTF
TGTGCCAGCAGCACAGAGGGGGACAGCTATGGCTACACCTTC
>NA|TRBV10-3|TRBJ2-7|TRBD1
CAISPGTGGSYEQYF
TGTGCCATCAGTCCCGGGACAGGGGGCTCCTACGAGCAGTACTTC
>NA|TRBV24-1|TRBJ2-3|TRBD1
CATSEPDRYTDTQYF
TGTGCCACCAGTGAGCCGGACAGGTACACAGATACGCAGTATTTT
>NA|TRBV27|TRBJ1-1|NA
CASEGGAGEAFF
TGTGCCAGCGAAGGGGGGGCGGGTGAAGCTTTCTTT
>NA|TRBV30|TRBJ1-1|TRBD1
CAWSGTGGLPTEAFF
TGTGCCTGGAGTGGGACAGGGGGCTTACCCACTGAAGCTTTCTTT
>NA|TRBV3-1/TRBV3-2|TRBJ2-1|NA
CASSQDLQVSYNEQFF
TGTGCCAGCAGCCAAGATCTTCAGGTGTCCTACAATGAGCAGTTCTTC
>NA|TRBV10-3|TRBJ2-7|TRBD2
CAISEGTSGEQYF
TGTGCCATCAGTGAGGGGACTAGCGGGGAGCAGTACTTC
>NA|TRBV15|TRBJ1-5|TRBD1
CATSDQGGSNQPQHF
TGTGCCACCAGCGACCAGGGGGGATCCAATCAGCCCCAGCATTTT
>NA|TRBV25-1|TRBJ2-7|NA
CASSEYGRGMRDYEQYF
TGTGCCAGCAGTGAATATGGGAGGGGGATGCGTGATTACGAGCAGTACTTC
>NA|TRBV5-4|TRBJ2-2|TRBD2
CASSLGLASTGELFF
TGTGCCAGCAGTTTGGGACTAGCGTCAACCGGGGAGCTGTTTTTT
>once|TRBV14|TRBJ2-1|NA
CASSQDRAQFF
TGTGCCAGCAGCCAAGACAGGGCCCAGTTCTTC